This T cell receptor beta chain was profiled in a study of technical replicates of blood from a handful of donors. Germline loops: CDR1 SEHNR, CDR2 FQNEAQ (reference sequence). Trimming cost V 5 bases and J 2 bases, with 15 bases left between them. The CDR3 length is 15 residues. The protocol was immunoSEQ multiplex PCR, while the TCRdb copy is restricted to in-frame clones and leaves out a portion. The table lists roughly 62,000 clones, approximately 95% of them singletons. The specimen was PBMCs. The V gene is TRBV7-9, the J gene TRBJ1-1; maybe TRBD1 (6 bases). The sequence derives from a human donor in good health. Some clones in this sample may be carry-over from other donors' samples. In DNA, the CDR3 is TGTGCCAGCAGCAATCCTTGGACAGATAACACTGAAGCTTTCTTT. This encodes CASSNPWTDNTEAFF.